This TCR beta chain came from a study of cytotoxic CD8 clonotypes in ibrutinib-treated CLL. Study as a whole: The study included 11 to 12 relapsed/refractory and roughly 16 treatment-naive patients; 17 had IGHV unmutated disease.

Regarding this clone: No antigen is known for it.

Whole-study findings and limits: A difference in sampling times existed between sustained-remission and progressing patients. Clonality, elevated at ibrutinib response, dropped back toward baseline at progression. Circulating CD8+ T-cell counts were tracked by baseline clonality, which exceeded that of age-matched healthy donors.

Clones were sequenced by immunoSEQ multiplex PCR, and TCRdb holds only the in-frame ones, with some missing. The data contain roughly 110,000 clones, about 53% of them singletons. The sequence was obtained from a human donor with chronic lymphocytic leukemia. Sample: PBMCs, taken after 24 months of ibrutinib treatment.

CDR3 nucleotides: TGTGCCTGGAGGGATCTTCCGAACACCGGGGAGCTGTTTTTT. This translates into CAWRDLPNTGELFF. The genes are TRBV30 and TRBJ2-2, with D unclear. The CDR3 runs to 14 residues. CDR1 and CDR2 (germline): GTSNPN, SVGIG (reference sequence). V dropped 3 bases and J dropped 0 bases, with 8 bases sitting between them. The variable domain in full, completed from reference TRBV30 and TRBJ2-2, reads SQTIHQWPATLVQPVGSPLSLECTVEGTSNPNLYWYRQAAGRGLQLLFYSVGIGQISSEVPQNLSASRPQDRQFILSSKKLLLSDSGFYLCAWRDLPNTGELFFGEGSRLTVL.